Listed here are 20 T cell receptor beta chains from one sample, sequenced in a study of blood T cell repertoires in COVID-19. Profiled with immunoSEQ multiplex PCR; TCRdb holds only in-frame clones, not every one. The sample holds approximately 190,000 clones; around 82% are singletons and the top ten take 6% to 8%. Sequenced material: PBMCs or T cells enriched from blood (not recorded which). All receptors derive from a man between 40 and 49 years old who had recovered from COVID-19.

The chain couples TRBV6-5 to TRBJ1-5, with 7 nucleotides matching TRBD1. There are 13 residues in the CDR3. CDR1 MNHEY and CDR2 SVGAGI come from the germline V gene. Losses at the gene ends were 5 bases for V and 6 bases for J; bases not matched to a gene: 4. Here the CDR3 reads CASSQGVGQPQHF. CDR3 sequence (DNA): TGTGCCAGCAGTCAGGGGGTGGGTCAGCCCCAGCATTTT.

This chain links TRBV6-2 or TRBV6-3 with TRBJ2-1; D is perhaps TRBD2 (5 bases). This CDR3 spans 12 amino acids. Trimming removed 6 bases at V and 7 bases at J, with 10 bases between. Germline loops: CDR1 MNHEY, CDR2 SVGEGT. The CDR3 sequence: CASSFRGNEQFF. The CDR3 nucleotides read TGTGCCAGCAGCTTCCGGGGAAATGAGCAGTTCTTC.

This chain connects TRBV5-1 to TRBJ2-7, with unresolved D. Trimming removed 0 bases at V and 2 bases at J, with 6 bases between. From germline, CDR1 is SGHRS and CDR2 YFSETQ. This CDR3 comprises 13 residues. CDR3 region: CASSLDPAYEQYF. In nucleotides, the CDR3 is TGCGCCAGCAGCTTGGACCCAGCCTACGAGCAGTACTTC.

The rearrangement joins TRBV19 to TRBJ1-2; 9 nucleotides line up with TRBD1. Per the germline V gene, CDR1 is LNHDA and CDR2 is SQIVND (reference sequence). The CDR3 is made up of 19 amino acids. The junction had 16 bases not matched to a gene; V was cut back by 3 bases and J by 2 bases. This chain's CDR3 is CASSIPTGGLLANNYGYTF. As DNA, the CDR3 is TGTGCCAGTAGTATCCCCACAGGGGGCCTTTTGGCGAACAACTATGGCTACACCTTC. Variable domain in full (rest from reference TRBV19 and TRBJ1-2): DGGITQSPKYLFRKEGQNVTLSCEQNLNHDAMYWYRQDPGQGLRLIYYSQIVNDFQKGDIAEGYSVSREKKESFPLTVTSAQKNPTAFYLCASSIPTGGLLANNYGYTFGSGTRLTVV.

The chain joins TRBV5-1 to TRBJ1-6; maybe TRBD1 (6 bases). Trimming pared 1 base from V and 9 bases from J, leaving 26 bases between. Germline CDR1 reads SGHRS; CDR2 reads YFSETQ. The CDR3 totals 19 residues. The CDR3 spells CASSLWPWQGPRLGSPLHF. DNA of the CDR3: TGCGCCAGCAGCTTGTGGCCCTGGCAGGGGCCGCGATTGGGTTCACCCCTCCACTTT.

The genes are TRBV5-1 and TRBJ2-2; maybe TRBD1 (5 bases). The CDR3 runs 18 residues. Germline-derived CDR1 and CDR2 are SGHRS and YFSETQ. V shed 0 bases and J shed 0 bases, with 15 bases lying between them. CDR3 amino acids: CASSLGLVRASNTGELFF. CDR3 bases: TGCGCCAGCAGCTTGGGGCTTGTCAGGGCTTCGAACACCGGGGAGCTGTTTTTT. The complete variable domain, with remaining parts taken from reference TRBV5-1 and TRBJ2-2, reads KAGVTQTPRYLIKTRGQQVTLSCSPISGHRSVSWYQQTPGQGLQFLFEYFSETQRNKGNFPGRFSGRQFSNSRSEMNVSTLELGDSALYLCASSLGLVRASNTGELFFGEGSRLTVL.

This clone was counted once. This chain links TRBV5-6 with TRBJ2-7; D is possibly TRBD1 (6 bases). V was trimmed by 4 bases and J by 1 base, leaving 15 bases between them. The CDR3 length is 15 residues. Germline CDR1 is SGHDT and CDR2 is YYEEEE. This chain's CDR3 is CASSPVGRGSYEQYF. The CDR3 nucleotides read TGTGCCAGCAGCCCGGTGGGCAGGGGATCCTACGAGCAGTACTTC.

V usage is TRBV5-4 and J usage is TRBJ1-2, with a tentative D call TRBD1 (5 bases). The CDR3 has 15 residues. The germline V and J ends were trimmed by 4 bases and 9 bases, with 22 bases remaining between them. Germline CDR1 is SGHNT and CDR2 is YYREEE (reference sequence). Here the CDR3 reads CASSREGTGGYSYTF. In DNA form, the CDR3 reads TGTGCCAGCAGCCGAGAGGGGACGGGGGGGTATAGCTACACCTTC.

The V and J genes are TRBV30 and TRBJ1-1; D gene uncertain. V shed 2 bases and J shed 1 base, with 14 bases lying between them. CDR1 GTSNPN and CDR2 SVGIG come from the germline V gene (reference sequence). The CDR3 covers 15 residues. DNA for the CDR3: TGTGCCTGGAGTAGAGCCCGTCGGGGGAACACTGAAGCTTTCTTT. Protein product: CAWSRARRGNTEAFF.

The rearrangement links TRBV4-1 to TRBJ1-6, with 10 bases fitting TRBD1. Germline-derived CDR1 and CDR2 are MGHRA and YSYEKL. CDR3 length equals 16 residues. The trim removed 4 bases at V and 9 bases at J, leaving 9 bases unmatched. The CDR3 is CASSREIGTGVSPLHF. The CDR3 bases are TGCGCCAGCAGCCGGGAGATCGGGACAGGGGTTTCACCCCTCCACTTT.

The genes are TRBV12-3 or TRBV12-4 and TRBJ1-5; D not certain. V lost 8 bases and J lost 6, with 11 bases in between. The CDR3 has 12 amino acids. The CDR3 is CASRRLGQPQHF. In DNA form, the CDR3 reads TGTGCCAGCCGTCGCCTCGGTCAGCCCCAGCATTTT.

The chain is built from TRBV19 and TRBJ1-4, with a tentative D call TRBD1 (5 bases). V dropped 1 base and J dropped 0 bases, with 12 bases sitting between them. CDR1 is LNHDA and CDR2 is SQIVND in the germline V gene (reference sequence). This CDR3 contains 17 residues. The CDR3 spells CASSIAYRTATNEKLFF. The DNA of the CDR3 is TGTGCCAGTAGTATAGCCTACAGGACGGCAACTAATGAAAAACTGTTTTTT.

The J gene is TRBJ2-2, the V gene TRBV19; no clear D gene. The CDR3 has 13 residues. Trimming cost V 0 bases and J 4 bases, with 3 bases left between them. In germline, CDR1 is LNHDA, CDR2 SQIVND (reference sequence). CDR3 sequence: CASSIDSTGELFF. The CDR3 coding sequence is TGTGCCAGTAGTATAGATAGCACCGGGGAGCTGTTTTTT. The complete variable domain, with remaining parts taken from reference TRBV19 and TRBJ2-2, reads DGGITQSPKYLFRKEGQNVTLSCEQNLNHDAMYWYRQDPGQGLRLIYYSQIVNDFQKGDIAEGYSVSREKKESFPLTVTSAQKNPTAFYLCASSIDSTGELFFGEGSRLTVL.

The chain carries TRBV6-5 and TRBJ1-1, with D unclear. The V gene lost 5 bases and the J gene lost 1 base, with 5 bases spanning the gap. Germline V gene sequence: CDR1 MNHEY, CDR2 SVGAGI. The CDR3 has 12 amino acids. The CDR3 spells CASSRGNTEAFF. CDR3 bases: TGTGCCAGCAGTCGGGGGAACACTGAAGCTTTCTTT.

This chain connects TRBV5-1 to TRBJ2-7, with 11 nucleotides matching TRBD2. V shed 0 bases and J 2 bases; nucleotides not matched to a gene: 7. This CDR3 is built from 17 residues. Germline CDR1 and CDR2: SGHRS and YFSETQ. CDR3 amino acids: CASSLAQYSGGAYEQYF. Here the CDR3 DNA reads TGCGCCAGCAGCTTGGCCCAATATAGCGGGGGGGCCTACGAGCAGTACTTC.

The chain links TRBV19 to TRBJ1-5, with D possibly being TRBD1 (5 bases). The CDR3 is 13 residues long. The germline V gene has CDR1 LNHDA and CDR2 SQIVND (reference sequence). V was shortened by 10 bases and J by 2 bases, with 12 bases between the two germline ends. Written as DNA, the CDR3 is TGTGCCACCCAGGGTTGGGGCAATCAGCCCCAGCATTTT. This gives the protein CATQGWGNQPQHF. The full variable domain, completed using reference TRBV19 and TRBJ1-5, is DGGITQSPKYLFRKEGQNVTLSCEQNLNHDAMYWYRQDPGQGLRLIYYSQIVNDFQKGDIAEGYSVSREKKESFPLTVTSAQKNPTAFYLCATQGWGNQPQHFGDGTRLSIL.

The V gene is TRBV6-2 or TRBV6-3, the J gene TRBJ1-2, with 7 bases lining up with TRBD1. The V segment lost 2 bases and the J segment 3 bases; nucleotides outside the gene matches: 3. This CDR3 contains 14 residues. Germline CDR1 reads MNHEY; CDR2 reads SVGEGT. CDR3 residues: CASSYPGTDYGYTF. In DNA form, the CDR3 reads TGTGCCAGCAGTTACCCCGGGACAGACTATGGCTACACCTTC.

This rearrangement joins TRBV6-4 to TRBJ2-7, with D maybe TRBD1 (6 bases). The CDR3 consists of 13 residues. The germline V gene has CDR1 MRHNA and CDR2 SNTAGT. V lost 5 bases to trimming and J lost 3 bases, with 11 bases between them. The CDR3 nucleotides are TGTGCCAGCAGTCTACAACAGGGCTACGAGCAGTACTTC. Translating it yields CASSLQQGYEQYF.

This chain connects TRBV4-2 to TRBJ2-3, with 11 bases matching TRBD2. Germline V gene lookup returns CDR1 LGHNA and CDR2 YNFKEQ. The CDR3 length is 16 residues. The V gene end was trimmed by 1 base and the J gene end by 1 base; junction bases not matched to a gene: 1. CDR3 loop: CASSQVAGGRTDTQYF. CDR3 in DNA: TGTGCCAGCAGCCAAGTAGCGGGGGGGCGCACAGATACGCAGTATTTT.

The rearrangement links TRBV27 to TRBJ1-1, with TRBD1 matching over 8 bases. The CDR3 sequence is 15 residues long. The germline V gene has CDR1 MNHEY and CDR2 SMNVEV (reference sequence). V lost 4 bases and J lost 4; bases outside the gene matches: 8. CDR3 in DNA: TGTGCCAGCAGTTCCGCTGGACAGGGCAGCACTGAAGCTTTCTTT. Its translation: CASSSAGQGSTEAFF.